This entry lists 10 T cell receptor beta chains sequenced from one sample in a study of T cells in tumors and immune-related adverse events. Generated by immunoSEQ multiplex PCR, the TCRdb table keeps only in-frame clones and is missing some. The top ten clones hold around 2.3% of a sample with under 8,500 clones, 94% of them seen once. Sequencing used lymph node tissue, obtained from a patient treated with anti-PD-1 therapy. The source of these receptors is a female donor with metastatic renal cell carcinoma.

CDR3 sequence (DNA): TGCGCCAGCAGCTACGACAGAGCAAACTATGGCTACACCTTC. This gives the protein CASSYDRANYGYTF. The genes are TRBV5-1 and TRBJ1-2; weak D call: TRBD1 (5 bases). Trimming shortened V by 3 bases and J by 2 bases, and 11 bases separated the two germline ends. The length of the CDR3 is 14 residues. Germline values: CDR1 SGHRS, CDR2 YFSETQ.

The V gene is TRBV7-9, the J gene TRBJ1-2; a weak D match, TRBD1 (6 bases). Per germline, CDR1 SEHNR and CDR2 FQNEAQ (reference sequence). The CDR3 covers 17 residues. Trimming left V 5 bases short and J 0 bases short, with 19 bases between. DNA of the CDR3: TGTGCCAGCAGCCCTAAAGGCGGACAGATCGCTAACTATGGCTACACCTTC. Translating gives CASSPKGGQIANYGYTF.

This chain joins TRBV7-9 and TRBJ2-1; D call uncertain. Trimming took 5 bases from V and 4 from J, leaving 3 bases between them. This CDR3 has 11 residues. From germline, CDR1 is SEHNR and CDR2 FQNEAQ (reference sequence). The CDR3 DNA reads TGTGCCAGCAGCGGTTACAATGAGCAGTTCTTC. It specifies CASSGYNEQFF.

The chain recombines TRBV11-3 with TRBJ1-2, with 7 bases fitting TRBD1. In germline, CDR1 is SGHNT, CDR2 YENEEA. Germline trimming cut 5 bases from V and 8 bases from J; bases unmatched to any gene: 11. The CDR3 has 14 amino acids. CDR3 loop: CASSPGQVLGGYTF. The CDR3 DNA is TGTGCCAGCAGCCCCGGACAGGTGTTAGGAGGCTACACCTTC.

V is TRBV4-1 and J is TRBJ1-1; D is perhaps TRBD1 (6 bases). With 2 bases removed from V and 4 bases from J, the gap between germline ends came to 17 bases. Germline assignment: CDR1 MGHRA and CDR2 YSYEKL. The CDR3 spans 16 residues. The DNA of the CDR3 is TGCGCCAGCAGCCAAACCGGGACACGGGTCGTCACTGAAGCTTTCTTT. As protein: CASSQTGTRVVTEAFF.

This clone was detected once. V and J are TRBV18 and TRBJ2-5, with 7 bases aligning to TRBD2. The CDR3 totals 17 residues. Germline CDR1 reads KGHSH; CDR2 reads LQKENI. V shed 2 bases, J shed 1 base, and the junction held 10 bases outside the gene matches. CDR3: CASSPNGYGGGQETQYF. The CDR3 DNA follows: TGTGCCAGCTCACCAAATGGCTATGGGGGGGGCCAAGAGACCCAGTACTTC.

The chain is built from TRBV7-2 and TRBJ2-1; D call uncertain. V lost 7 bases and J 5 bases, leaving 9 bases between the germline ends. The CDR3 has 12 residues. Per germline, CDR1 SGHTA and CDR2 FQGNSA. CDR3 in DNA: TGTGCCAGCACTTCCCAGCACAATGAGCAGTTCTTC. Encoded protein: CASTSQHNEQFF.

This clone was seen more than once but under ten times. This chain links TRBV7-2 with TRBJ2-7, with TRBD2 matching over 8 bases. After removal of 5 bases from V and 2 bases from J, the junction contained 8 bases not matched to a gene. CDR1 and CDR2 (germline): SGHTA, FQGNSA. CDR3 length equals 15 residues. In DNA form, the CDR3 reads TGTGCCAGCAGCCCTCAGCGGGGGCCAACCTACGAGCAGTACTTC. Encoded protein: CASSPQRGPTYEQYF. Supplemented by reference TRBV7-2 and TRBJ2-7, the full variable domain reads GAGVSQSPSNKVTEKGKDVELRCDPISGHTALYWYRQSLGQGLEFLIYFQGNSAPDKSGLPSDRFSAERTGGSVSTLTIQRTQQEDSAVYLCASSPQRGPTYEQYFGPGTRLTVT.

CDR3 sequence reads: CASSVSSNQPQHF. CDR3 DNA: TGTGCCAGTAGTGTCTCAAGCAATCAGCCCCAGCATTTT. The V gene is TRBV19, the J gene TRBJ1-5, with D uncertain. In germline, CDR1 is LNHDA, CDR2 SQIVND (reference sequence). The CDR3 covers 13 residues. V shed 5 bases and J shed 1 base, with 6 bases lying between them.

The V and J genes are TRBV5-1 and TRBJ2-2; 12 bases agree with TRBD1. Germline CDR1 is SGHRS and CDR2 is YFSETQ. J was trimmed by 7 bases and V by 3 bases; bases with no gene match: 7. The length of the CDR3 is 16 residues. CDR3 sequence (DNA): TGCGCCAGCAGCTCATCCGGGACAGGGGGCTTCGGGGAGCTGTTTTTT. Translation gives CASSSSGTGGFGELFF.